Listed below are T cell receptor beta chains from one sample, sequenced in a study of T cell responses to AZD1222 COVID-19 vaccine. The repertoire was sequenced with immunoSEQ multiplex PCR; TCRdb's copy has only in-frame clones and lacks some. This table holds over 150,000 clones, 90% found once. This material consisted of peripheral blood, taken on day 0 of AZD1222 vaccination. The receptors were gathered from an adult in good health. The CDR3 runs from the conserved cysteine through the conserved F or W. The order of the fields is V gene, clone size, CDR3 length, J gene, D gene, CDR3 protein, CDR3 DNA. The D gene is left open where the match is weak. Clone size is shown for a subset of rows, as once, few, many or a class of expanded clone.

TRBV5-6	.	12	TRBJ1-2	.	CASSFGQRVHTF	TGTGCCAGCAGCTTCGGACAGCGCGTCCACACCTTC
TRBV6-5	.	15	TRBJ2-3	.	CASSYGLKGTDTQYF	TGTGCCAGCAGTTACGGCCTAAAGGGCACAGATACGCAGTATTTT
TRBV7-9	once	16	TRBJ2-7	.	CASSLDPTVPTYEQYF	TGTGCCAGCAGCTTAGATCCGACAGTGCCAACCTACGAGCAGTACTTC
TRBV7-2	.	16	TRBJ2-7	TRBD2	CASSLSVGTSEYEQYF	TGTGCCAGCAGCTTAAGTGTAGGGACTAGCGAATACGAGCAGTACTTC
TRBV4-2	.	15	TRBJ1-1	.	CASSQAGLGGTEAFF	TGTGCCAGCAGCCAAGCGGGACTCGGTGGTACTGAAGCTTTCTTT
TRBV5-4	.	15	TRBJ1-6	.	CASSLSGHKNSPLHF	TGTGCCAGCAGCTTGTCGGGACATAAAAATTCACCCCTCCACTTT
TRBV11-3	.	16	TRBJ1-3	.	CASSLKAAVSGNTIYF	TGTGCCAGCAGCTTAAAGGCTGCGGTCTCTGGAAACACCATATATTTT
TRBV5-1	.	17	TRBJ2-6	TRBD1	CATARGTGDSGANVLTF	TGCGCCACTGCGAGGGGGACAGGGGATTCTGGGGCCAACGTCCTGACTTTC
TRBV9	.	16	TRBJ2-1	TRBD1	CASSVAPQGDVNEQFF	TGTGCCAGCAGCGTAGCCCCACAGGGGGACGTCAATGAGCAGTTCTTC
TRBV14	.	16	TRBJ1-4	TRBD1	CASSQWTGSPNEKLFF	TGTGCCAGCAGCCAATGGACAGGGTCGCCTAATGAAAAACTGTTTTTT
TRBV2	.	12	TRBJ1-3	.	CASRISGNTIYF	TGTGCCAGCAGGATCTCTGGAAACACCATATATTTT
TRBV10-3	.	14	TRBJ1-2	TRBD1	CAISRDRTNYGYTF	TGTGCCATCAGCCGGGACAGAACTAACTATGGCTACACCTTC
TRBV30	.	11	TRBJ1-2	.	CALSSNYGYTF	TGTGCCTTGAGCAGCAACTATGGCTACACCTTC
TRBV5-1	.	15	TRBJ1-4	TRBD1	CASSLGTGGYEKLFF	TGCGCCAGCAGCTTGGGGACAGGGGGCTATGAAAAACTGTTTTTT
TRBV2	once	15	TRBJ2-7	TRBD1	CASSAGQGPFSGQYF	TGTGCCAGCAGTGCGGGACAGGGGCCCTTCTCCGGGCAGTACTTC
TRBV7-2	.	15	TRBJ1-5	TRBD1	CASSFTGQVNQPQHF	TGTGCCAGCAGCTTCACGGGACAGGTCAATCAGCCCCAGCATTTT
TRBV3-1/TRBV3-2	.	15	TRBJ2-7	.	CASSQEIGGDYEQYF	TGTGCCAGCAGCCAAGAGATAGGGGGAGACTACGAGCAGTACTTC
TRBV7-2	.	14	TRBJ1-6	.	CASSRSGGNSPLHF	TGTGCCAGCAGCCGGTCGGGTGGTAATTCACCCCTCCACTTT
TRBV19	.	13	TRBJ2-5	TRBD1	CASRKGAQETQYF	TGTGCCAGTAGAAAGGGGGCTCAAGAGACCCAGTACTTC
TRBV18	.	13	TRBJ1-5	.	CASSPFGNQPQHF	TGTGCCAGCTCACCTTTCGGGAATCAGCCCCAGCATTTT
TRBV28	.	13	TRBJ2-7	.	CASSQLTSYEQYF	TGTGCCAGCAGTCAGTTAACCTCCTACGAGCAGTACTTC
TRBV2	.	13	TRBJ1-1	.	CASVLARTPEAFF	TGTGCCAGCGTTTTGGCCAGAACCCCCGAAGCTTTCTTT
TRBV9	.	14	TRBJ1-4	TRBD1	CASSAGDSGEKLFF	TGTGCCAGCAGCGCTGGGGACAGTGGCGAAAAACTGTTTTTT
TRBV7-2	.	14	TRBJ1-5	.	CASSLAPGYQPQHF	TGTGCCAGCAGCTTAGCCCCCGGCTATCAGCCCCAGCATTTT
TRBV5-1	.	12	TRBJ2-3	.	CASSLVTDTQYF	TGCGCCAGCAGCTTGGTTACAGATACGCAGTATTTT
TRBV7-2	.	14	TRBJ2-7	.	CASSLTVTTYEQYF	TGTGCCAGCAGCTTAACAGTGACAACCTACGAGCAGTACTTC
TRBV5-1	.	15	TRBJ1-4	TRBD1	CASSPGTGGKEKLFF	TGCGCCAGCAGCCCAGGGACAGGGGGGAAGGAAAAACTGTTTTTT
TRBV6-5	.	14	TRBJ1-1	.	CASSYSNGGTKAFF	TGTGCCAGCAGTTACTCGAATGGGGGCACAAAAGCTTTCTTT
TRBV20-1	.	11	TRBJ1-1	.	CSARDFPEAFF	TGCAGTGCTAGAGATTTTCCTGAAGCTTTCTTT
TRBV5-1	.	16	TRBJ2-2	.	CASSGRGSANTGELFF	TGCGCCAGCAGCGGCCGTGGGAGCGCGAACACCGGGGAGCTGTTTTTT
TRBV5-8	.	14	TRBJ2-7	TRBD1	CASRSRTGSGEQYF	TGTGCCAGCAGATCGAGGACAGGTAGTGGCGAGCAGTACTTC
TRBV28	.	17	TRBJ1-2	.	CASSPPAQTGPNYGYTF	TGTGCCAGCAGCCCACCGGCCCAGACAGGACCTAACTATGGCTACACCTTC
TRBV19	.	16	TRBJ1-3	.	CASRATGYSSGNTIYF	TGTGCCAGTAGGGCGACAGGTTATAGCTCTGGAAACACCATATATTTT
TRBV6-4	.	10	TRBJ2-7	.	CALSSYEQYF	TGTGCCCTGAGTTCCTACGAGCAGTACTTC
TRBV7-2	.	15	TRBJ2-6	.	CASSTYYSGANVLTF	TGTGCCAGCAGCACTTATTACTCTGGGGCCAACGTCCTGACTTTC
TRBV5-5	.	12	TRBJ2-3	.	CASSLLEDTQYF	TGTGCCAGCAGCTTGTTGGAAGATACGCAGTATTTT
TRBV5-1	.	16	TRBJ2-5	TRBD2	CASSLAAGALQETQYF	TGCGCCAGCAGCTTGGCAGCGGGGGCCCTGCAAGAGACCCAGTACTTC
TRBV27	.	13	TRBJ1-6	.	CASSLSYNSPLHF	TGTGCCAGCAGTCTCTCCTATAATTCACCCCTCCACTTT